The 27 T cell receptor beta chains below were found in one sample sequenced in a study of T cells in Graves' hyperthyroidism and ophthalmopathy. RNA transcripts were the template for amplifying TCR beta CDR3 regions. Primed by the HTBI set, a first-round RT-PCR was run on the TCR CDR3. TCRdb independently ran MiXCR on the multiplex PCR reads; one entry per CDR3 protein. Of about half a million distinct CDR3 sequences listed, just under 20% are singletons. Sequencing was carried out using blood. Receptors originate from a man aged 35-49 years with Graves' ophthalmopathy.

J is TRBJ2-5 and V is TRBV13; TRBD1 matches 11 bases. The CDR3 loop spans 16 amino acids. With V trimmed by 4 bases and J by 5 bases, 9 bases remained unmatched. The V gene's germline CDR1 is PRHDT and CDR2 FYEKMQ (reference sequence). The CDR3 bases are TGTGCCAGCAGCTCGCCGGGGGACAGGGGGGCGGAGACCCAGTACTTC. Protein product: CASSSPGDRGAETQYF.

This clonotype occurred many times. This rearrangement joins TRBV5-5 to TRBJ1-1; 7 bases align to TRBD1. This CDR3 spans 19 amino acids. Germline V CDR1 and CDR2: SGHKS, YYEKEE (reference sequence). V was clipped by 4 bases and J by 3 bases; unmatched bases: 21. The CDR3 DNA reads TGTGCCAGCAGCGGGCTGACAGGGTCGGTGGCCATGGGCGACACTGAAGCTTTCTTT. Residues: CASSGLTGSVAMGDTEAFF.

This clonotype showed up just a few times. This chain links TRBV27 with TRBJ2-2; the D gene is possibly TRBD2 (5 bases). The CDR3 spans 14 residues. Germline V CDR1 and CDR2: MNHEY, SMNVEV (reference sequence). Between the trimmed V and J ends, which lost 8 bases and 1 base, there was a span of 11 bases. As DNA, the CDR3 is TGTGCCAGCCAACCTAGCAAGAACACCGGGGAGCTGTTTTTT. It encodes CASQPSKNTGELFF.

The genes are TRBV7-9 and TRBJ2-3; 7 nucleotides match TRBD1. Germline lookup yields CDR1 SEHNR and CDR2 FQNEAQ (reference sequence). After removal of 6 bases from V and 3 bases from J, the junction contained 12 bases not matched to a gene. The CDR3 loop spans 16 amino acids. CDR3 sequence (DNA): TGTGCCAGCAGTTCTGTGTTGGGACAGCAAACAGATACGCAGTATTTT. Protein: CASSSVLGQQTDTQYF.

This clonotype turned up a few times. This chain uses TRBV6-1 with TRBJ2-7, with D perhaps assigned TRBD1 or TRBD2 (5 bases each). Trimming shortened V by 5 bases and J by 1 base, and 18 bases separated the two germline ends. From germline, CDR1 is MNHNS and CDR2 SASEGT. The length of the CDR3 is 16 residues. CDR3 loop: CASSYLPGPGSYEQYF. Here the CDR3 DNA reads TGTGCCAGCAGTTACCTACCGGGACCTGGGTCCTACGAGCAGTACTTC.

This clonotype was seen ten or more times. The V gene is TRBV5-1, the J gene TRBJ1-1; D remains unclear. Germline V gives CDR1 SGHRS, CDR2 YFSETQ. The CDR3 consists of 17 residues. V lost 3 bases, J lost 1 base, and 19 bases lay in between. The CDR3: CASSWGLKWGENTEAFF. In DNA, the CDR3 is TGCGCCAGCAGCTGGGGTCTCAAGTGGGGAGAGAACACTGAAGCTTTCTTT.

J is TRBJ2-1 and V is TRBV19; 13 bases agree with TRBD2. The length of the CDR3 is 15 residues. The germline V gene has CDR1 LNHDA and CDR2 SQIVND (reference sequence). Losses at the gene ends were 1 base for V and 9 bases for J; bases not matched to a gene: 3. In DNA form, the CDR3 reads TGTGCCAGTAGTATAGGACTAGCGGGAGGAAGTGAGCAGTTCTTC. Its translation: CASSIGLAGGSEQFF.

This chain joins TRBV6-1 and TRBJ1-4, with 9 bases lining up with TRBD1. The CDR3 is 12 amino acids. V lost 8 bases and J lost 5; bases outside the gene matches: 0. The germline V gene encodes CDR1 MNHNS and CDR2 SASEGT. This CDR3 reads CASDRGNEKLFF. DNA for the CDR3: TGTGCCAGCGACAGGGGGAATGAAAAACTGTTTTTT.

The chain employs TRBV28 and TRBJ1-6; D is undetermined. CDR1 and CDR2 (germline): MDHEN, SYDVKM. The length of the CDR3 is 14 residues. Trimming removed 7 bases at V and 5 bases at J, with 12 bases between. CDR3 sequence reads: CASTANWDNSPLHF. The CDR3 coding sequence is TGTGCCAGCACGGCGAATTGGGATAATTCACCCCTCCACTTT.

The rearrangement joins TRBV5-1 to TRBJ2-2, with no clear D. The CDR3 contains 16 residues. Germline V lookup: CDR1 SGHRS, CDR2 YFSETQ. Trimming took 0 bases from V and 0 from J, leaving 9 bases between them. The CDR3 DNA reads TGCGCCAGCAGCTTGGTTGGGGTTTCGAACACCGGGGAGCTGTTTTTT. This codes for CASSLVGVSNTGELFF.

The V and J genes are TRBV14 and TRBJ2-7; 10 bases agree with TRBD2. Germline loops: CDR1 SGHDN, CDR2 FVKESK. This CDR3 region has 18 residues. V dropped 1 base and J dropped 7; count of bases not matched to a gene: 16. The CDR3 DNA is TGTGCCAGCAGCCAAGTTGAGCGGCTAGCGGGGGTACTTTCTGAGCAGTACTTC. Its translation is CASSQVERLAGVLSEQYF. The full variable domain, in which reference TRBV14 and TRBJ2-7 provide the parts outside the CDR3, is EAGVTQFPSHSVIEKGQTVTLRCDPISGHDNLYWYRRVMGKEIKFLLHFVKESKQDESGMPNNRFLAERTGGTYSTLKVQPAELEDSGVYFCASSQVERLAGVLSEQYFGPGTRLTVT.

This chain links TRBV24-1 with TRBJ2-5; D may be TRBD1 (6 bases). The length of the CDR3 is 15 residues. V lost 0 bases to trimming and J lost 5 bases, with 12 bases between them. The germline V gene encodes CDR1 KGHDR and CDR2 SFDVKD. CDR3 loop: CATSDLPSGEETQYF. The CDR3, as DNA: TGTGCCACCAGTGATTTGCCCTCAGGGGAGGAGACCCAGTACTTC.

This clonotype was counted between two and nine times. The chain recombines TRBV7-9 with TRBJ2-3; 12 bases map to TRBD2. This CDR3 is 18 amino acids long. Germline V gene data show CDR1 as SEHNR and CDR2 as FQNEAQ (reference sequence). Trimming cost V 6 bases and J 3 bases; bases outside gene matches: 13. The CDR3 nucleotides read TGTGCCAGCAGACCCCAGTTGGCTAGCGGGAGGGCGACAGATACGCAGTATTTT. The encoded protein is CASRPQLASGRATDTQYF.

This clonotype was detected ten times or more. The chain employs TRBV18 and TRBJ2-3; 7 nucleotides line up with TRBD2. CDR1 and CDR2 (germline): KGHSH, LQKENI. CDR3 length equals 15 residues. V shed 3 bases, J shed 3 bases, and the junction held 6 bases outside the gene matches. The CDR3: CASSPGGSITDTQYF. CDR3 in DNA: TGTGCCAGCTCACCGGGCGGGAGCATAACAGATACGCAGTATTTT.

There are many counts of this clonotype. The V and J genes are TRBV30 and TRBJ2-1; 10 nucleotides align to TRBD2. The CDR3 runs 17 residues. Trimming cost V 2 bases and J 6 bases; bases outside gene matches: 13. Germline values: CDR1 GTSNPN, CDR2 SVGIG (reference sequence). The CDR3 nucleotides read TGTGCCTGGAGTCCCCGGAGAGCGGGAGGGTCAAGCAATGAGCAGTTCTTC. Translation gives CAWSPRRAGGSSNEQFF.

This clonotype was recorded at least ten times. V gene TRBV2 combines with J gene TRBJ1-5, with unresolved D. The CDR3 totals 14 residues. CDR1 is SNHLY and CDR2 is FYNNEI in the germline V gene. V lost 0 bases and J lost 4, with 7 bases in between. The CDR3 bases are TGTGCCAGCAGTGAAGCAGGGAGGAATCAGCCCCAGCATTTT. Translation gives CASSEAGRNQPQHF.

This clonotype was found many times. CDR3 in amino acids: CASSPINRGPSDTQYF. The DNA of the CDR3 is TGTGCCAGCAGCCCAATAAACAGGGGGCCGTCAGATACGCAGTATTTT. The chain has TRBV11-2 and TRBJ2-3, with TRBD1 identical over 9 bases. V lost 5 bases to trimming and J lost 4 bases; unmatched junction nucleotides: 10. The CDR3 is made up of 16 amino acids. Germline CDR1 and CDR2: SGHAT and FQNNGV.

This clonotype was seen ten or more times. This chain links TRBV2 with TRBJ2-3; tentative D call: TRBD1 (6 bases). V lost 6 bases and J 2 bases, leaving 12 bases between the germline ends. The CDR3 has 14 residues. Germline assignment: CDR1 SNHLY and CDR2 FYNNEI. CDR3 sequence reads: CASRRDINTDTQYF. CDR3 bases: TGTGCCAGCAGAAGGGACATCAACACAGATACGCAGTATTTT.

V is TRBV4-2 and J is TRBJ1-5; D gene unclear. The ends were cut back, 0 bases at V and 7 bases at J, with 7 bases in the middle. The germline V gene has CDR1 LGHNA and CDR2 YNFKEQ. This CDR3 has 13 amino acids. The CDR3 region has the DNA TGTGCCAGCAGCCAAGAAGTAGAGCAGCCCCAGCATTTT. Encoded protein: CASSQEVEQPQHF.

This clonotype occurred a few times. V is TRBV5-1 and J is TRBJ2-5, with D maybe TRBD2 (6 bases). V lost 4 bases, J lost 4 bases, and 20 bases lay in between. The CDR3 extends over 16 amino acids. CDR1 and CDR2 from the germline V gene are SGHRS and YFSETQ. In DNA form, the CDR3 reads TGCGCCAGCAGCCATGACGGGAGCGCAGGTAGAGAGACCCAGTACTTC. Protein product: CASSHDGSAGRETQYF.

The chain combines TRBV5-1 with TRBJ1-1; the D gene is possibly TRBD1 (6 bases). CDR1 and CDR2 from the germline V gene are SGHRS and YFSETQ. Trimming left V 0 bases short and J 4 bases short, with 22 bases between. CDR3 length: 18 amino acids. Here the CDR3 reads CASSLGSGHRKKGTEAFF. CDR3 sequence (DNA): TGCGCCAGCAGCTTGGGTTCGGGACACAGAAAGAAGGGCACTGAAGCTTTCTTT.

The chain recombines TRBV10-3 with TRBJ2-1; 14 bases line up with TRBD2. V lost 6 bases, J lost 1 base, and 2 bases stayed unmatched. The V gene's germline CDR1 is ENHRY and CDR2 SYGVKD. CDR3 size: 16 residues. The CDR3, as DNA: TGTGCCATCAGGGGGACTAGCGGGAGTTCCTACAATGAGCAGTTCTTC. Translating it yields CAIRGTSGSSYNEQFF.

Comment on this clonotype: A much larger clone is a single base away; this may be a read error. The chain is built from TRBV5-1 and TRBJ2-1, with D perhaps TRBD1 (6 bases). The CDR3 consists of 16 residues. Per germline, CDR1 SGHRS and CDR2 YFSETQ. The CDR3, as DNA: TGCGCCGGCAGCTCGTATCCAGGGGAACTCTACAATGAGCAGTTCTTC. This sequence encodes CAGSSYPGELYNEQFF.

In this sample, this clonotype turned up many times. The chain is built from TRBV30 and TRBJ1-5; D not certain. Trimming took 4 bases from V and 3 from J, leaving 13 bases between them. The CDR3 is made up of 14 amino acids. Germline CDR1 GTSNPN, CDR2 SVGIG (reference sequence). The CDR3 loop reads CAWTPSVVNQPQHF. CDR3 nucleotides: TGTGCCTGGACCCCCTCCGTGGTCAATCAGCCCCAGCATTTT.

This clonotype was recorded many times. The CDR3 DNA reads as TGTGCCAGCAGCCGGGATAGGGGACGGGGAGCTTTCTTT. It yields the protein CASSRDRGRGAFF. The rearrangement links TRBV11-2 to TRBJ1-1; maybe TRBD1 (5 bases). The CDR3 is made up of 13 amino acids. The germline V and J ends were trimmed by 5 bases and 10 bases, with 17 bases remaining between them. Germline lookup yields CDR1 SGHAT and CDR2 FQNNGV.

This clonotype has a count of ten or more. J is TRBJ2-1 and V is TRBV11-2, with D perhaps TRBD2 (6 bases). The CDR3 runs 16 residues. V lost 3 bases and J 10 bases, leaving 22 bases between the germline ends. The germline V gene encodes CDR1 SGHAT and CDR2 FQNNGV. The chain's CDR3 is CASSFSPEASVLEQFF. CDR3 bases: TGTGCCAGCAGCTTTAGCCCTGAGGCTAGCGTTCTCGAGCAGTTCTTC.

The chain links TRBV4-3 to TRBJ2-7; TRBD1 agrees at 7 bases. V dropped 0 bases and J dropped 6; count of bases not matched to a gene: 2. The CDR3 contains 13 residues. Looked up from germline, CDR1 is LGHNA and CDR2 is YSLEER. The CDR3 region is CASSQEGQSEQYF. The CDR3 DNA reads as TGCGCCAGCAGCCAAGAGGGACAGTCCGAGCAGTACTTC.